This T cell receptor beta chain was profiled in a study of tumor-infiltrating lymphocytes in primary liver carcinoma. Constant-region priming of around 500 ng total RNA yielded TCR beta cDNA. A slightly modified ARM-PCR protocol with three nested multiplex PCR rounds produced these TCR beta libraries. TRBV1-TRBV30 forward primers paired with a C-beta reverse primer drove the first two PCR rounds, roughly 10 cycles each. From the multiplex PCR reads, TCRdb called clonotypes with MiXCR, one entry per CDR3 protein. The repertoire has about 320,000 distinct CDR3 sequences, about 62% of them found once; the top ten carry approximately 9%. Study-wide points: Tumors and blood were compared for top-250-clone fraction, and tumors had the significantly higher value (p = 0.039).

Concerning this clonotype: Antigen specificity is unknown. The germline gene is not matched at one end of the junction; a read error may be the cause.

Blood RNA originated from unsorted whole blood, with germline DNA additionally extracted. This CDR3 contains 16 residues. Looked up from germline, CDR1 is SGHNT and CDR2 is YENEEA. The clonotype was recovered from a man aged 35-49 years with primary liver carcinoma and hepatitis B virus infection. Input material: peripheral blood. The chain links TRBV11-3 to TRBJ1-5, with D perhaps TRBD1 (6 bases). In nucleotides, the CDR3 is TGTGTCAGCAGCGACCGACGGCGGGGGGCCAATCAGCTCCAGCATTTT. This encodes CVSSDRRRGANQLQHF.